These T cell receptor beta chains were read from a single sample in a study of blood T cell repertoires in COVID-19. Data came from immunoSEQ multiplex PCR; TCRdb stores just in-frame clones and leaves some out. The sample holds around 230,000 clones; approximately 78% are singletons and the top ten take about 10%. The sequencing sample was made of PBMCs or T cells enriched from blood (not recorded which). All receptors derive from a man aged 35 to 55 who had recovered from COVID-19. Both conserved end residues are part of each CDR3. Fields, in order: CDR3 DNA, CDR3 protein, D gene, V gene, J gene, clone size. D genes are given only for firm matches. Some rows have no size entry. The others give once, few or many, or a class for an expanded clone.

CDR3nt: TGTGCCAGCAGCTTGGGGGCTAGCGGATCGCTGGGTGAGCAGTTCTTC
CDR3aa: CASSLGASGSLGEQFF
d_gene: TRBD2
v_gene: TRBV5-5
j_gene: TRBJ2-1
abundance: -

CDR3nt: TGCGCCAGCAGCCGGGGACAGGGGGCAAGTGGCTACACCTTC
CDR3aa: CASSRGQGASGYTF
d_gene: TRBD1
v_gene: TRBV5-1
j_gene: TRBJ1-2
abundance: few

CDR3nt: TGTGCCAGCAGCTTAACGGGAGGGAGCTCCTACAATGAGCAGTTCTTC
CDR3aa: CASSLTGGSSYNEQFF
d_gene: TRBD2
v_gene: TRBV7-3
j_gene: TRBJ2-1
abundance: -

CDR3nt: TGTGCCAGCAGCGTATTATCGAACACTGAAGCTTTCTTT
CDR3aa: CASSVLSNTEAFF
d_gene: -
v_gene: TRBV9
j_gene: TRBJ1-1
abundance: once

CDR3nt: TGCGCCACCCTGACAGGGGCCACCGGGGAGCTGTTTTTT
CDR3aa: CATLTGATGELFF
d_gene: TRBD1
v_gene: TRBV10-2
j_gene: TRBJ2-2
abundance: once

CDR3nt: TGCAGCGTGGCCCGGGACATTTCGAACACTGAAGCTTTCTTT
CDR3aa: CSVARDISNTEAFF
d_gene: -
v_gene: TRBV29-1
j_gene: TRBJ1-1
abundance: -

CDR3nt: TGTGCCAGCAGTAGCACGCCTTACGAGCAGTACTTC
CDR3aa: CASSSTPYEQYF
d_gene: -
v_gene: TRBV6-5
j_gene: TRBJ2-7
abundance: many

CDR3nt: TGTGCCACCAGCAGAGGAGCCATGATGGATCAGCCCCAGCATTTT
CDR3aa: CATSRGAMMDQPQHF
d_gene: -
v_gene: TRBV15
j_gene: TRBJ1-5
abundance: -

CDR3nt: TGTGCCAGCAGTTTTGGTGGAGGCGGCTACACCTTC
CDR3aa: CASSFGGGGYTF
d_gene: -
v_gene: TRBV12-3/TRBV12-4
j_gene: TRBJ1-2
abundance: -

CDR3nt: TGCGCCAGCAGCCAAAGCGACGTGAACTATGGCTACACCTTC
CDR3aa: CASSQSDVNYGYTF
d_gene: -
v_gene: TRBV4-1
j_gene: TRBJ1-2
abundance: -

CDR3nt: TGTGCCAGCAGCTTTTTTAGGAGCGGGAGGGATGAGCAGTTCTTC
CDR3aa: CASSFFRSGRDEQFF
d_gene: TRBD2
v_gene: TRBV5-4
j_gene: TRBJ2-1
abundance: -

CDR3nt: TGTGCCTGGAGTGGGACAGGGAGGGCCGGGGAGCTGTTTTTT
CDR3aa: CAWSGTGRAGELFF
d_gene: -
v_gene: TRBV30
j_gene: TRBJ2-2
abundance: -

CDR3nt: TGTGCCAGCAGCGTCGGAAGTAGCCTCCCCACAGATACGCAGTATTTT
CDR3aa: CASSVGSSLPTDTQYF
d_gene: -
v_gene: TRBV9
j_gene: TRBJ2-3
abundance: -

CDR3nt: TGTGCCAGCAGTTACGGTGGCAGGGGGTACGGCTACACCTTC
CDR3aa: CASSYGGRGYGYTF
d_gene: TRBD1
v_gene: TRBV6-6
j_gene: TRBJ1-2
abundance: -

CDR3nt: TGCGCCAGCGCGAGTGGGACAGGGGGACCCGGGGAGCTGTTTTTT
CDR3aa: CASASGTGGPGELFF
d_gene: TRBD1
v_gene: TRBV4-1
j_gene: TRBJ2-2
abundance: -

CDR3nt: TGTGCCAGCAGCTTGATAGGAGGGGGCGAGACCCAGTACTTC
CDR3aa: CASSLIGGGETQYF
d_gene: -
v_gene: TRBV5-4
j_gene: TRBJ2-5
abundance: -

CDR3nt: TGTGCCTGGAGTGGCGGCCAGGGCAAGGGCGAGCAGTACTTC
CDR3aa: CAWSGGQGKGEQYF
d_gene: -
v_gene: TRBV30
j_gene: TRBJ2-7
abundance: once

CDR3nt: TGTGCCAGCAGTCCAAATACGAAGAAAGGGGCTGAAGCTTTCTTT
CDR3aa: CASSPNTKKGAEAFF
d_gene: -
v_gene: TRBV6-7
j_gene: TRBJ1-1
abundance: once

CDR3nt: TGTGCCAGCAGCTCGGGGGGATACTCTGGAAACACCATATATTTT
CDR3aa: CASSSGGYSGNTIYF
d_gene: -
v_gene: TRBV5-4
j_gene: TRBJ1-3
abundance: -

CDR3nt: TGTGCCAGCAGCTCCTCGGGGGGCGCGAGCACCGGGGAGCTGTTTTTT
CDR3aa: CASSSSGGASTGELFF
d_gene: -
v_gene: TRBV7-9
j_gene: TRBJ2-2
abundance: -

CDR3nt: TGTGCCAGCAGTAACACACAGGGAGAAGATGGGAAAGCTTTCTTT
CDR3aa: CASSNTQGEDGKAFF
d_gene: -
v_gene: TRBV13
j_gene: TRBJ1-1
abundance: few

CDR3nt: TGCGCCAGCAGCGAGGGACAGGGTCTTGGCTACACCTTC
CDR3aa: CASSEGQGLGYTF
d_gene: TRBD1
v_gene: TRBV5-1
j_gene: TRBJ1-2
abundance: -

CDR3nt: TGTGCCAGCTCACCGACAGGGGCTAATCAGCCCCAGCATTTT
CDR3aa: CASSPTGANQPQHF
d_gene: TRBD1
v_gene: TRBV18
j_gene: TRBJ1-5
abundance: -

CDR3nt: TGCGCCAGCAGCCAGAGCCTCCCGGGGACAGGGTGGGGTCAGCCCCAGCATTTT
CDR3aa: CASSQSLPGTGWGQPQHF
d_gene: TRBD1
v_gene: TRBV4-1
j_gene: TRBJ1-5
abundance: -

CDR3nt: TGTGCCAGCAGTTTAGCGGGGCAGTCTCTCCTCCACTTT
CDR3aa: CASSLAGQSLLHF
d_gene: -
v_gene: TRBV12-3/TRBV12-4
j_gene: TRBJ1-6
abundance: -

CDR3nt: TGTGCCTGGAGCGCGGGACAGCACAATCAGCCCCAGCATTTT
CDR3aa: CAWSAGQHNQPQHF
d_gene: TRBD1
v_gene: TRBV30
j_gene: TRBJ1-5
abundance: few

CDR3nt: TGTGCCAGCAGCTTTCTGAGATCCGGGACTAGCACAGATACGCAGTATTTT
CDR3aa: CASSFLRSGTSTDTQYF
d_gene: -
v_gene: TRBV7-8
j_gene: TRBJ2-3
abundance: -

CDR3nt: TGCGCCAGCAGCTTGGGTATAGAGATAAACTATGGCTACACCTTC
CDR3aa: CASSLGIEINYGYTF
d_gene: -
v_gene: TRBV5-1
j_gene: TRBJ1-2
abundance: -